One TCR beta chain is described in this entry. Its antigen is as yet unknown. This entry is derived from a study of glioma-infiltrating T cells after dendritic cell vaccination. Regarding the study as a whole: Complete blood and tumor specimen sets were limited to few patients.

Measured with immunoSEQ multiplex PCR; TCRdb has only the in-frame clones, and not every one. The repertoire has roughly 60,000 clones, about 89% of them found once; the top ten carry approximately 10%. As for time point: after dendritic cell vaccination, including at tumor progression/relapse. Before vaccination, two weeks after the third vaccination, and at progression, PBMC were collected. With 3 bases removed from V and 0 bases from J, the gap between germline ends came to 12 bases. Germline V gives CDR1 KGHSH, CDR2 LQKENI. The CDR3 spans 16 residues. The chain uses TRBV18 and TRBJ1-5; possibly TRBD1 for D (5 bases). Sample: blood, taken after dendritic cell vaccination. The receptor was isolated from a human donor with glioblastoma. CDR3 residues: CASSPYDSHSNQPQHF. The CDR3 region has the DNA TGTGCCAGCTCACCTTATGACAGCCATAGCAATCAGCCCCAGCATTTT.